Each of the 9 T cell receptor beta chains below was sequenced from the same sample in a study of OX40 agonist ivuxolimab in advanced cancers. Generated by immunoSEQ multiplex PCR, the TCRdb table keeps only in-frame clones and is missing some. The data show 30,000 or so clones, around 80% seen once. The sample consisted of CD4+ or CD8+ T cells sorted from blood, taken in a trial of the OX40 agonist ivuxolimab. These receptors all come from an adult with an advanced solid tumor such as melanoma, head and neck, liver or kidney cancer.

This clone showed up just a few times. This chain joins TRBV25-1 and TRBJ1-1, with D possibly matching TRBD1 (6 bases). This CDR3 has 13 amino acids. Germline V gene data show CDR1 as MGHDK and CDR2 as SYGVNS. Trimming left V 4 bases short and J 5 bases short, with 11 bases between. The CDR3 DNA sequence: TGTGCCAGCAGTGGGCAGGGGATGACTGAAGCTTTCTTT. Protein: CASSGQGMTEAFF.

The chain couples TRBV9 to TRBJ2-5; 7 bases align to TRBD2. There are 15 residues in the CDR3. Germline lookup yields CDR1 SGDLS and CDR2 YYNGEE. V shed 2 bases and J 4 bases; nucleotides not matched to a gene: 8. The CDR3, as DNA: TGTGCCAGCAGCGTTTTGGGCGGGGGAAGAGAGACCCAGTACTTC. Its protein product is CASSVLGGGRETQYF.

The chain links TRBV12-2 to TRBJ1-5. TRBV12-2 is labeled a pseudogene. The CDR3 covers 16 residues. The CDR3 loop reads CASPPCRRYSNQPQHF. CDR3 sequence (DNA): TGTGCAAGTCCCCCATGCAGGAGATATAGCAATCAGCCCCAGCATTTT.

V usage is TRBV15 and J usage is TRBJ1-3; D uncertain. The germline V gene has CDR1 LNHNV and CDR2 YYDKDF (reference sequence). This CDR3 is built from 14 residues. V lost 5 bases and J lost 0, with 8 bases in between. CDR3 region: CATSSRPSGNTIYF. The CDR3 bases are TGTGCCACCAGCTCCCGACCCTCTGGAAACACCATATATTTT.

The J gene is TRBJ1-2, the V gene TRBV20-1; 9 positions match TRBD1. The germline CDR1 and CDR2 sequences are DFQATT and SNEGSKA (reference sequence). There are 11 residues in the CDR3. CDR3 coding DNA: TGCAGGGGGACAGGGACCTATGGCTACACCTTC. Translated, it gives CRGTGTYGYTF.

The rearrangement joins TRBV19 to TRBJ1-2; possibly TRBD1 for D (6 bases). The germline V gene encodes CDR1 LNHDA and CDR2 SQIVND (reference sequence). The CDR3 runs to 14 residues. V was trimmed by 4 bases and J by 4 bases, leaving 13 bases between them. The CDR3 is CASSRTATTYGYTF. DNA for the CDR3: TGTGCCAGTAGTAGGACAGCCACTACCTATGGCTACACCTTC.

This chain connects TRBV5-1 to TRBJ2-2; perhaps D is TRBD1 or TRBD2 (5 bases each). Germline V gene data show CDR1 as SGHRS and CDR2 as YFSETQ. The CDR3 spans 16 residues. V lost 2 bases and J lost 3, with 14 bases in between. CDR3 sequence reads: CASSFVGAGDTGELFF. The DNA of the CDR3 is TGCGCCAGCAGCTTTGTCGGGGCGGGCGACACCGGGGAGCTGTTTTTT.

The CDR3 reads CAISDLYEQYF. The DNA for the CDR3 is TGTGCCATCAGTGATCTATACGAGCAGTACTTC. This chain joins TRBV10-3 and TRBJ2-7; D is ambiguous. Germline V gene sequence: CDR1 ENHRY, CDR2 SYGVKD. This CDR3 is built from 11 residues. V lost 3 bases and J lost 4, with 4 bases in between.

The chain is built from TRBV27 and TRBJ2-3, with no clear D. This CDR3 has 13 amino acids. Per the germline V gene, CDR1 is MNHEY and CDR2 is SMNVEV (reference sequence). V was clipped by 5 bases and J by 2 bases, with 8 bases between them. In DNA form, the CDR3 reads TGTGCCAGCAGTCTGCGAATCACAGATACGCAGTATTTT. Residues: CASSLRITDTQYF.